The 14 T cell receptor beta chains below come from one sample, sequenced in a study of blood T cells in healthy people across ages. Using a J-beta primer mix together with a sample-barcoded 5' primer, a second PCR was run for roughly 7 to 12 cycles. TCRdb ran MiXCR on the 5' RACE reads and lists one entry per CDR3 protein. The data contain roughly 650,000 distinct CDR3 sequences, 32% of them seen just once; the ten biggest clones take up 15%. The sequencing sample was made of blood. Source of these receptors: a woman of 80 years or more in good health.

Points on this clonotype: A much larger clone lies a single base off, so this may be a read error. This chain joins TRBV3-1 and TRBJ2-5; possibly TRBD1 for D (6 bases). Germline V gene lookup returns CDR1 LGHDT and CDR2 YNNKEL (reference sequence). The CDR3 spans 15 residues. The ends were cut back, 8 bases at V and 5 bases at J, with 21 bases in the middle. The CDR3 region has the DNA TGTGCCAGCTTACTTTTTTCTGGGGGCGGGGAGACCCAGTACTTC. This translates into CASLLFSGGGETQYF.

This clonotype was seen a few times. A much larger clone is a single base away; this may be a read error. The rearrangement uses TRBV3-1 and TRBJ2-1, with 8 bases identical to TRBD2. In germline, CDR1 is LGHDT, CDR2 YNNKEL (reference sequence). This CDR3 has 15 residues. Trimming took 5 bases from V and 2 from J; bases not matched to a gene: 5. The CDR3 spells CASSMTGGTYNEQFF. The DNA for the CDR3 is TGTGCCAGCAGCATGACGGGGGGGACCTACAATGAGCAGTTCTTC.

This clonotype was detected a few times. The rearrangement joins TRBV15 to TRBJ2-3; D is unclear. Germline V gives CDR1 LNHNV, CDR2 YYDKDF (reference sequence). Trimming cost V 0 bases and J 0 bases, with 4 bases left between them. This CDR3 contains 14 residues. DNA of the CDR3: TGTGCCACCAGCAGAGAGCCGAGCACAGATACGCAGTATTTT. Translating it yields CATSREPSTDTQYF.

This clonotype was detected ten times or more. The CDR3 is CSAPLGERDEQYF. The CDR3 DNA reads TGCAGTGCTCCCCTCGGGGAGAGGGACGAGCAGTACTTC. The gene calls are TRBV20-1 and TRBJ2-7; possible D gene TRBD2, 5 bases. V lost 5 bases to trimming and J lost 5 bases, with 16 bases between them. CDR1 and CDR2 from the germline V gene are DFQATT and SNEGSKA (reference sequence). This CDR3 contains 13 residues.

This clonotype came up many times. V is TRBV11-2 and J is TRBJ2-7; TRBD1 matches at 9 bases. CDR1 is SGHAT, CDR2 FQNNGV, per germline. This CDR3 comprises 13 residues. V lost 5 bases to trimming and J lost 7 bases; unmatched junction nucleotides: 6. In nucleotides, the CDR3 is TGTGCCAGCAGCCCTTCGGACAGGGGTGAGCAGTACTTC. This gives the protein CASSPSDRGEQYF.

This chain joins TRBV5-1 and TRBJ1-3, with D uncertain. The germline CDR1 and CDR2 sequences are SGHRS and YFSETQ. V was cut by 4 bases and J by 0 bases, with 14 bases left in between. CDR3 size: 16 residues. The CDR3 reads CASSTAGRSSGNTIYF. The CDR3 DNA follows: TGCGCCAGCAGCACGGCCGGGCGCAGCTCTGGAAACACCATATATTTT.

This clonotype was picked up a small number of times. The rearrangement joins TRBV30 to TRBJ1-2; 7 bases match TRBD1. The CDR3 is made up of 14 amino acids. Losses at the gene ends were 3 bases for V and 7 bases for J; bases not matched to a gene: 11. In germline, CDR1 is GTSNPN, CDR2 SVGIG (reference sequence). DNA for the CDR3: TGTGCCTGGAGGGAATCCGGGACAGTGTCTGGCTACACCTTC. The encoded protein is CAWRESGTVSGYTF. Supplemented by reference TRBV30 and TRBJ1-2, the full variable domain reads SQTIHQWPATLVQPVGSPLSLECTVEGTSNPNLYWYRQAAGRGLQLLFYSVGIGQISSEVPQNLSASRPQDRQFILSSKKLLLSDSGFYLCAWRESGTVSGYTFGSGTRLTVV.

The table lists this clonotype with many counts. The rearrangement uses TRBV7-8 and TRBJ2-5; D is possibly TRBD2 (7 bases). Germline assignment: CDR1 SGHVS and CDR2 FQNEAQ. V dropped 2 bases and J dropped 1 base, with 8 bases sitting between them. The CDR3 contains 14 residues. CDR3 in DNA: TGTGCCAGCAGCTTACGGGGGGCCCAAGAGACCCAGTACTTC. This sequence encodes CASSLRGAQETQYF. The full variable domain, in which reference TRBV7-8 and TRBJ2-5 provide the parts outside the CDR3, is GAGVSQSPRYKVAKRGQDVALRCDPISGHVSLFWYQQALGQGPEFLTYFQNEAQLDKSGLPSDRFFAERPEGSVSTLKIQRTQQEDSAVYLCASSLRGAQETQYFGPGTRLLVL.

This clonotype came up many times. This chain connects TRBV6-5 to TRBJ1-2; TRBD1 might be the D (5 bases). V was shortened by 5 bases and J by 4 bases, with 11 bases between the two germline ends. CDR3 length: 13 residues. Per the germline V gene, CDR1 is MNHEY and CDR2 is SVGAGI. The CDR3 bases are TGTGCCAGCAGTCAGGAGGGGATCTATGGCTACACCTTC. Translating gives CASSQEGIYGYTF.

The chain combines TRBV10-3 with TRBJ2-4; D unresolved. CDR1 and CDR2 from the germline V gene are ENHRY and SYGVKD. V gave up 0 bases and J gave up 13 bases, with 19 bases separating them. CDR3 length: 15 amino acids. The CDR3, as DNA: TGTGCCATCAGTGAGTCGGCGGCTGAGATTATTGCCCAGTACTTC. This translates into CAISESAAEIIAQYF.

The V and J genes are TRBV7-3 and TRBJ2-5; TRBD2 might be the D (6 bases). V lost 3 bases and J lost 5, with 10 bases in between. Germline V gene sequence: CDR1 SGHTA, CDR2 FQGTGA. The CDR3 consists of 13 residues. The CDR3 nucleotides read TGTGCCAGCAGCTTCGGGGGAGTCGAGACCCAGTACTTC. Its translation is CASSFGGVETQYF.

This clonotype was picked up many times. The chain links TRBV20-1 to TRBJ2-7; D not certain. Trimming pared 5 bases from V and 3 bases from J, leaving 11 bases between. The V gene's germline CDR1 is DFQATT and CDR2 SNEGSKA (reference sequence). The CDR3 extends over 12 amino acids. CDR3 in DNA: TGCAGTGCTTATAGTTCAAACTACGAGCAGTACTTC. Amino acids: CSAYSSNYEQYF.

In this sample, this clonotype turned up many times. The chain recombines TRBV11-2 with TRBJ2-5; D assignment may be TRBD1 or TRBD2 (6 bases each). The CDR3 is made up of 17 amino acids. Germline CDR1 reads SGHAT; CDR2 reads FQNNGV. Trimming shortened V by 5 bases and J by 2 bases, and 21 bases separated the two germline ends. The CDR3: CASSPMGGWQGQETQYF. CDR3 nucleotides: TGTGCCAGCAGCCCGATGGGGGGCTGGCAAGGGCAAGAGACCCAGTACTTC.

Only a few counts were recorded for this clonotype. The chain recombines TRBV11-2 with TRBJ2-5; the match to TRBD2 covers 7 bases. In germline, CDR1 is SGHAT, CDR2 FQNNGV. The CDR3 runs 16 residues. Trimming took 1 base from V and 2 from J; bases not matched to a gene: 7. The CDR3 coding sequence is TGTGCCAGCAGCTTAGTAGGCGGGAGTCTTCAAGAGACCCAGTACTTC. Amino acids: CASSLVGGSLQETQYF.